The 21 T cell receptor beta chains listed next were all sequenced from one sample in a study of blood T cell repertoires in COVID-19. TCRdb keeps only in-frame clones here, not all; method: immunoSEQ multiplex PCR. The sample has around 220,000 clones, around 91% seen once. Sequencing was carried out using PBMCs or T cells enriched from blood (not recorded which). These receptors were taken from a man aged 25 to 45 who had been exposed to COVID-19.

DNA of the CDR3: TGTGCCAGCAGGACCCAGGGGGCAGCTGAAGCTTTCTTT. Its translation: CASRTQGAAEAFF. The chain is built from TRBV6-5 and TRBJ1-1; 8 bases are shared with TRBD1. The germline gives CDR1 MNHEY, CDR2 SVGAGI. The CDR3 runs 13 residues. V trimming: 6 bases; J trimming: 6 bases; junction bases outside the gene matches: 6.

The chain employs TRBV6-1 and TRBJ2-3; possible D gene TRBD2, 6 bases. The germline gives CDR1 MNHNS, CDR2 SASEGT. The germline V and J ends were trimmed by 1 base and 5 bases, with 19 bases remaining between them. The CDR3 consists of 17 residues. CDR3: CASSEGVGTYLLDTQYF. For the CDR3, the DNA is TGTGCCAGCAGTGAAGGCGTTGGGACTTACCTTCTAGATACGCAGTATTTT.

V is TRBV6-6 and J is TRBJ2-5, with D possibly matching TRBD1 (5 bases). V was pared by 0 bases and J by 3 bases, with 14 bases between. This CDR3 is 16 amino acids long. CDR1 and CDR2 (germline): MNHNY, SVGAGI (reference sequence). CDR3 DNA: TGTGCCAGCAGTTACTCGAGCTACTGGGGCAAAGAGACCCAGTACTTC. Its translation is CASSYSSYWGKETQYF.

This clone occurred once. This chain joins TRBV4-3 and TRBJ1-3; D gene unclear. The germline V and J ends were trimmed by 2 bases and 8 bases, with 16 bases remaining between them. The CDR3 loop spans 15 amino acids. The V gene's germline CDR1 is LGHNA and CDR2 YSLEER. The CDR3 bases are TGCGCCAGCAGCCAAATCCGCTCCGAATCGGACACCATATATTTT. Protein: CASSQIRSESDTIYF.

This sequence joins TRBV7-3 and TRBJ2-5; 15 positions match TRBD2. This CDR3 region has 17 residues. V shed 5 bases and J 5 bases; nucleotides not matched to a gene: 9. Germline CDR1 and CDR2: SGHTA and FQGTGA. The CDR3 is CASSPIGLAGGIETQYF. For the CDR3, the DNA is TGTGCCAGCAGCCCCATTGGACTAGCGGGGGGGATTGAGACCCAGTACTTC.

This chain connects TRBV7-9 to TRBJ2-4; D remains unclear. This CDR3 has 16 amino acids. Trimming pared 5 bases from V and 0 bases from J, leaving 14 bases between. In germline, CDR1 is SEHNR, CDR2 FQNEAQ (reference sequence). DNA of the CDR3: TGTGCCAGCAGCGGCAGTTGGAGAGTAGCCAAAAACATTCAGTACTTC. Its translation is CASSGSWRVAKNIQYF.

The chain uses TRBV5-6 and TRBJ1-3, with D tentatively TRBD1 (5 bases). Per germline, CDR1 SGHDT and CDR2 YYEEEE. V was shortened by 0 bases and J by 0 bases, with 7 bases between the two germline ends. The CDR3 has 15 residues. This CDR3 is CASSLDRYSGNTIYF. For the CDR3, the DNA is TGTGCCAGCAGCTTGGACAGGTACTCTGGAAACACCATATATTTT.

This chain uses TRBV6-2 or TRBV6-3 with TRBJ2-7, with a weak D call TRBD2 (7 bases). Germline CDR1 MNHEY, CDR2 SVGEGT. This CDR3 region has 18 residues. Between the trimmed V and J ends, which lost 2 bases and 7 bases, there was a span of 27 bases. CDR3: CASSYGPSPLAGAREQYF. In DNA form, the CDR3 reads TGTGCCAGCAGTTACGGCCCGTCGCCGCTGGCGGGGGCTCGGGAGCAGTACTTC.

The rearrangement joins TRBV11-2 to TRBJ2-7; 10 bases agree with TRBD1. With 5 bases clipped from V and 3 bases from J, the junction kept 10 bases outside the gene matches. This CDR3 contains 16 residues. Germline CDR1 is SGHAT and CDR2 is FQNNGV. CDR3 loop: CASSPLRGDRGYEQYF. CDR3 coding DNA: TGTGCCAGCAGCCCCCTCCGAGGGGACAGGGGCTACGAGCAGTACTTC.

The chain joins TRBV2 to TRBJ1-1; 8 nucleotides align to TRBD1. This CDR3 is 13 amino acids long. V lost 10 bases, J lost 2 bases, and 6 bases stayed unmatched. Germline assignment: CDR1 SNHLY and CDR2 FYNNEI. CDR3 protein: CAIGQGGNTEAFF. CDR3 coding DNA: TGTGCCATCGGACAGGGAGGAAACACTGAAGCTTTCTTT.

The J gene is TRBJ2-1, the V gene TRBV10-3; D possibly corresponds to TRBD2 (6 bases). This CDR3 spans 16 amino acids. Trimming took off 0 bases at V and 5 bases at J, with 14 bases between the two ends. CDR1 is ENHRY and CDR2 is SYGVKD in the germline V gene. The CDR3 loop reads CAISESRGLGDNEQFF. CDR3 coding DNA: TGTGCCATCAGTGAGTCGCGGGGCTTAGGGGACAATGAGCAGTTCTTC.

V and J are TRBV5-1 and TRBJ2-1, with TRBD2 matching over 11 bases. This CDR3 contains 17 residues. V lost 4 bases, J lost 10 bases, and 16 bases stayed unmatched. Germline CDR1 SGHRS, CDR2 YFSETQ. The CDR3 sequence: CASSPEGRELAGVEQFF. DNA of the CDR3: TGCGCCAGCAGCCCCGAGGGGAGGGAACTAGCGGGGGTCGAGCAGTTCTTC. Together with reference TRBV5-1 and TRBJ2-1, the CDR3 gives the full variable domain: KAGVTQTPRYLIKTRGQQVTLSCSPISGHRSVSWYQQTPGQGLQFLFEYFSETQRNKGNFPGRFSGRQFSNSRSEMNVSTLELGDSALYLCASSPEGRELAGVEQFFGPGTRLTVL.

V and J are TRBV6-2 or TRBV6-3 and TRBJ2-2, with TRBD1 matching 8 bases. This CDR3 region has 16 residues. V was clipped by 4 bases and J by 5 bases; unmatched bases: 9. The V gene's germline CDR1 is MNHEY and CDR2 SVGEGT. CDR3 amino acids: CASSLRPGTGTGELFF. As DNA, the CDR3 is TGTGCCAGCAGTTTACGCCCCGGGACAGGTACCGGGGAGCTGTTTTTT.

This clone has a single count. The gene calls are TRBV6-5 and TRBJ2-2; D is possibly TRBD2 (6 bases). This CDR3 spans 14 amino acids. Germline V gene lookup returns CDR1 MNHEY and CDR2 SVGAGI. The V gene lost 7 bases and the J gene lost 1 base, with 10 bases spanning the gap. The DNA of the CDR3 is TGTGCCAGCATGGCGGGGTGGAACACCGGGGAGCTGTTTTTT. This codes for CASMAGWNTGELFF.

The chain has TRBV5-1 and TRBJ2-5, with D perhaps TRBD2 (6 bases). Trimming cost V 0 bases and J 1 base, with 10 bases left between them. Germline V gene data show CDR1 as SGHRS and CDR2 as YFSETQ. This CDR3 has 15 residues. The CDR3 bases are TGCGCCAGCAGCTTGGTCGGTAGCGGCCAAGAGACCCAGTACTTC. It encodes CASSLVGSGQETQYF.

In DNA form, the CDR3 reads TGTGCCAGCAGGGGGGAGGGGGAGAACACTGAAGCTTTCTTT. This codes for CASRGEGENTEAFF. This chain links TRBV6-4 with TRBJ1-1, with D possibly matching TRBD1 (6 bases). CDR3 length equals 14 residues. V shed 6 bases and J shed 1 base, with 12 bases lying between them. The germline gives CDR1 MRHNA, CDR2 SNTAGT.

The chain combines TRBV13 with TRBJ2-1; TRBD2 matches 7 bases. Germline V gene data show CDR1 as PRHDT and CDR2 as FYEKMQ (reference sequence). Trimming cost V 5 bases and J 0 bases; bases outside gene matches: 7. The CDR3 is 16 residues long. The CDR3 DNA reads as TGTGCCAGCAGCCACCAGCGGGGAACCTCCTACAATGAGCAGTTCTTC. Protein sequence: CASSHQRGTSYNEQFF.

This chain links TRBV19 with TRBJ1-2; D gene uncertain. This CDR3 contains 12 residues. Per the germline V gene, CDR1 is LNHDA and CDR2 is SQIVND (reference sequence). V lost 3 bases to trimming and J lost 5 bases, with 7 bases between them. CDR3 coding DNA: TGTGCCAGTAGTATCCGCCAGTATGGCTACACCTTC. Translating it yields CASSIRQYGYTF.

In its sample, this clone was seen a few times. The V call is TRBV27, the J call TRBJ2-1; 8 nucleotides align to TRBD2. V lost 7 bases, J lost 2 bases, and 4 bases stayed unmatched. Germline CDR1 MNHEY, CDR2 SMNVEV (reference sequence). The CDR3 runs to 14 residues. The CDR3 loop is CASNAGGAYNEQFF. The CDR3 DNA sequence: TGTGCCAGCAACGCCGGGGGGGCCTACAATGAGCAGTTCTTC.

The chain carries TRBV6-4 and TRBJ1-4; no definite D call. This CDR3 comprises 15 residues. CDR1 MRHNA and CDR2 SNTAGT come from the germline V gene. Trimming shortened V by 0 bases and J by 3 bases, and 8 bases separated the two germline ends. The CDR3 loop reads CASSDSSAPNEKLFF. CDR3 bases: TGTGCCAGCAGTGACTCGAGTGCGCCTAATGAAAAACTGTTTTTT.

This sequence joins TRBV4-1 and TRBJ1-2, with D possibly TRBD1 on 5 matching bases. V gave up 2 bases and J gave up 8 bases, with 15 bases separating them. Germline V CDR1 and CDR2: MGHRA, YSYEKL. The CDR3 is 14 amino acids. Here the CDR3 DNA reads TGCGCCAGCAGCCAACCGACAGCGAAGAGAGGCTACACCTTC. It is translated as CASSQPTAKRGYTF.